This TCR beta chain was identified in a study of technical replicates of blood from a handful of donors. The ends were cut back, 4 bases at V and 0 bases at J, with 10 bases in the middle. This CDR3 is built from 15 residues. Germline V gene lookup returns CDR1 LNHDA and CDR2 SQIVND (reference sequence). Some clones are missing from TCRdb's copy, which holds only in-frame ones; the method was immunoSEQ multiplex PCR. The sample comprises tens of thousands of clones, just under 95% of which are singletons, and about 4% rests with the top ten. This clonotype was obtained from a human donor in good health. Some clones in this sample may be carry-over from other donors' samples. V is TRBV19 and J is TRBJ1-3; D is perhaps TRBD1 (5 bases). The specimen sequenced was PBMCs. The CDR3 here is CASSKTGVSGNTIYF. DNA of the CDR3: TGTGCCAGTAGTAAGACGGGGGTCTCTGGAAACACCATATATTTT. Supplemented by reference TRBV19 and TRBJ1-3, the full variable domain reads DGGITQSPKYLFRKEGQNVTLSCEQNLNHDAMYWYRQDPGQGLRLIYYSQIVNDFQKGDIAEGYSVSREKKESFPLTVTSAQKNPTAFYLCASSKTGVSGNTIYFGEGSWLTVV.